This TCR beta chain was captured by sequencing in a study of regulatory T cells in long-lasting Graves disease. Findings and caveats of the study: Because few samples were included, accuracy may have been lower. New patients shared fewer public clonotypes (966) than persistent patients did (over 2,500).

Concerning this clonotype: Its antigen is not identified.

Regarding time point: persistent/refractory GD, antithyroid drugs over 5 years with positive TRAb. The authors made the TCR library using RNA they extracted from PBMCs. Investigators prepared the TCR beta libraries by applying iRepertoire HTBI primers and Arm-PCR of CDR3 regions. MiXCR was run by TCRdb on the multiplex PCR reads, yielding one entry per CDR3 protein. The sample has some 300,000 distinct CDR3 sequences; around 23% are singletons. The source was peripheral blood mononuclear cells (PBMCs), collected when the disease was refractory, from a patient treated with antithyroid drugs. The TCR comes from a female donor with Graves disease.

This chain's CDR3 is CASSEGGADTQYF. The DNA for the CDR3 is TGTGCCAGCAGTGAGGGCGGGGCAGATACGCAGTATTTT. The rearrangement uses TRBV6-2 or TRBV6-3 and TRBJ2-3; D may be TRBD2 (6 bases). The CDR3 is made up of 13 amino acids. V lost 5 bases to trimming and J lost 4 bases, with 10 bases between them. Per germline, CDR1 MNHEY and CDR2 SVGEGT.